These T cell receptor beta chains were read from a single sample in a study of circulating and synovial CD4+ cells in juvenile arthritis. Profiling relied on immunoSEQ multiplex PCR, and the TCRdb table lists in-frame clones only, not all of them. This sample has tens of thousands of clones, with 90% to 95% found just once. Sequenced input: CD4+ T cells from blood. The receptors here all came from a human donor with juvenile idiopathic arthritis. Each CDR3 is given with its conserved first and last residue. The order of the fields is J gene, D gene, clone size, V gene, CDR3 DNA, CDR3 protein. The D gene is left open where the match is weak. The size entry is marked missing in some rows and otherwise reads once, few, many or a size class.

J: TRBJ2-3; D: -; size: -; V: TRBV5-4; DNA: TGTGCCAGCAGCTTGTCGCGACTAGGGGGGGGTACGCAGTATTTT; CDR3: CASSLSRLGGGTQYF
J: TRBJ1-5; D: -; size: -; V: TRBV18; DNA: TGTGCCAGCTCACCTGGGTGGGCAGGGAATCAGCCCCAGCATTTT; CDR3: CASSPGWAGNQPQHF
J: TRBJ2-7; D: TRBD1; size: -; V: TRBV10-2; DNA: TGCGCCAGCAGGACCCAGATGGGACAGTCCTACGAGCAGTACTTC; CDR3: CASRTQMGQSYEQYF
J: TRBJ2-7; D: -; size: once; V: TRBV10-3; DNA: TGTGCCATCAGTGTTAATAGCGATGCCTACGAGCAGTACTTC; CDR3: CAISVNSDAYEQYF
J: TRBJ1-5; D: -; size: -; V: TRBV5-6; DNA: TGTGCCAGCAGCTTGGGGATACAGACAAATCAGCCCCAGCATTTT; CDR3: CASSLGIQTNQPQHF
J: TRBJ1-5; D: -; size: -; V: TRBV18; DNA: TGTGCCAGCTCGCCCCTGCCCGGGAGGGGCTATTATCAGCCCCAGCATTTT; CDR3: CASSPLPGRGYYQPQHF
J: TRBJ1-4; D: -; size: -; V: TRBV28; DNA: TGTGCCAGCAGTTTTTGGGGAGGTAATGAAAAACTGTTTTTT; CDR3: CASSFWGGNEKLFF
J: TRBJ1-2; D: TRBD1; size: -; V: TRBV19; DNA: TGTGCCAGTATCAACCGGGACAGGGGAAACTATGGCTACACCTTC; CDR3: CASINRDRGNYGYTF
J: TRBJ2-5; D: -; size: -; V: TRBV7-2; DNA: TGTGCCAGCAGCTTAGAACAGGGTGGTTGGACCCAGTACTTC; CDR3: CASSLEQGGWTQYF
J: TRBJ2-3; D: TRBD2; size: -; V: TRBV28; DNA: TGTGCCAGCAGACCCCGGCTAGCGGGGACAGATACGCAGTATTTT; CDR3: CASRPRLAGTDTQYF
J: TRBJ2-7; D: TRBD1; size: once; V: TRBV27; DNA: TGTGCCAGCAACGAGACGGACAGGGGTCCGTACGAGCAGTACTTC; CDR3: CASNETDRGPYEQYF
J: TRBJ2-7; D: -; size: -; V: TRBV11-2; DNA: TGTGCCAGCAGCTCCGCCCTTCAACTAGAACCTAATTACGAGCAGTACTTC; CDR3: CASSSALQLEPNYEQYF
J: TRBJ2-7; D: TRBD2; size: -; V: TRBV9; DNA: TGTGCCAGCAGCCTAGCTGGCGGGGGATTCTCCTACGAGCAGTACTTC; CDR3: CASSLAGGGFSYEQYF
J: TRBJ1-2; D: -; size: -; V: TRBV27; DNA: TGTGCCAGCAGACAGGGCGTGGCCTATGGCTACACCTTC; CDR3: CASRQGVAYGYTF
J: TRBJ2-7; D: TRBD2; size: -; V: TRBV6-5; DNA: TGTGCCAGCAGACACGGGACTAGTAGTTATGAGCAGTACTTC; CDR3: CASRHGTSSYEQYF
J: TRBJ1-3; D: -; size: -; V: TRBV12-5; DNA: TGTGCTAGTGGTTTCTCAAGCGGAAACACCATATATTTT; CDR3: CASGFSSGNTIYF
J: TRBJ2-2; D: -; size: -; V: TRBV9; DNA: TGTGCCAGCAGCGTAATCGGTTCCAGCGGCGGGGAGCTGTTTTTT; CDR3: CASSVIGSSGGELFF
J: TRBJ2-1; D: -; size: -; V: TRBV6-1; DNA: TGTGCCAGCATCCAGGACTGGAGCTCCTACAATGAGCAGTTCTTC; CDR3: CASIQDWSSYNEQFF
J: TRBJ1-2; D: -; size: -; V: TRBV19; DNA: TGTGCCAGTAGTATGGTCGGAGCTAACTATGGCTACACCTTC; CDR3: CASSMVGANYGYTF
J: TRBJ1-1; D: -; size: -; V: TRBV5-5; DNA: TGTGCCAGCAGCTTGGGGGCGTACACTGAAGCTTTCTTT; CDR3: CASSLGAYTEAFF
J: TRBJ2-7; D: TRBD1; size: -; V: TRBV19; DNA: TGTGCCAGTAGTATAGAGTCCGGACAGGGCTCCGAGCAGTACTTC; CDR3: CASSIESGQGSEQYF
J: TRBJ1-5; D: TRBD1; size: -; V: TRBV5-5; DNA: TGTGCCAGCAGCTTGGAATCTAGGGGGCTTCAGCCCCAGCATTTT; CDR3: CASSLESRGLQPQHF
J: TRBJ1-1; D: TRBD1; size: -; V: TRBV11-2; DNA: TGTGCCAGCAGCCCACGCCGGACAGGGTATTTCAAGAACACTGAAGCTTTCTTT; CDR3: CASSPRRTGYFKNTEAFF
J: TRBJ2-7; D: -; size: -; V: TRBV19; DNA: TGTGCCAGTAGTATAACAGGGTTCGAGCAGTACTTC; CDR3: CASSITGFEQYF
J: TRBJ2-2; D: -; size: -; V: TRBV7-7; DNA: TGTGCCACCGGGGGGCCTCGGGGGACCGGGGAGCTGTTTTTT; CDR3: CATGGPRGTGELFF
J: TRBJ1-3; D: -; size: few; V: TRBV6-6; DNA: TGTGCCAGCAGTTACTCGGAGTCTGGAAACACCATATATTTT; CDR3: CASSYSESGNTIYF
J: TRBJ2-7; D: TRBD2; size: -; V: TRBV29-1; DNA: TGCAGCGTGGCGGGAGTCTACGAGCAGTACTTC; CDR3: CSVAGVYEQYF
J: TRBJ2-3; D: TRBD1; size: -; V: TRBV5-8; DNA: TGTGCCAGCAGCACCGACAGGGGGCGCGCAGATACGCAGTATTTT; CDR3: CASSTDRGRADTQYF
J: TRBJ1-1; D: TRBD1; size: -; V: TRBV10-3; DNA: TGTGCCATCAGCCTACAGGGGTGGGACACTGAAGCTTTCTTT; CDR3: CAISLQGWDTEAFF
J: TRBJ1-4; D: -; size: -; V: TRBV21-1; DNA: TGTGCCAGCGCGGCCGGGGGGAAACTGTTTTTT; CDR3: CASAAGGKLFF
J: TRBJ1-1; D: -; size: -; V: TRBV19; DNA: TGTGCCAGTAGTAGGTCTCAGGGGCGCTTGGACACTGAAGCTTTCTTT; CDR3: CASSRSQGRLDTEAFF
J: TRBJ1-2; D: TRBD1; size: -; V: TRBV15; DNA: TGTGCCACCAGCAGGCGGGACAGGGGGATTGATGGCTACACCTTC; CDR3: CATSRRDRGIDGYTF
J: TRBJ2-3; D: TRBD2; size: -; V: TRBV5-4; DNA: TGTGCCAGCAGCCCCGGACTAGCGGCGCGGTGGGGAGATACGCAGTATTTT; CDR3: CASSPGLAARWGDTQYF
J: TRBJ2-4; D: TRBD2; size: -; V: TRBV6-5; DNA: TGTGCCAGCCAACCGGGGGGGTCCAAAAACATTCAGTACTTC; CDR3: CASQPGGSKNIQYF
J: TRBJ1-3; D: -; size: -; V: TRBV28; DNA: TGTGCCAGCCTTACCCTGACGGGGGGCTCTGGAAACACCATATATTTT; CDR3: CASLTLTGGSGNTIYF
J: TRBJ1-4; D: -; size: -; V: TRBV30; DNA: TGTGCCTGGAGTCGCGTCACCAGGGATGAAAAACTGTTTTTT; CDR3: CAWSRVTRDEKLFF
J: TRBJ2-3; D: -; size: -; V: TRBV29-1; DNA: TGCAGCGTTGACCGGCAGGACACAGATACGCAGTATTTT; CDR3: CSVDRQDTDTQYF
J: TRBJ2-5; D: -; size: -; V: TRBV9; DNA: TGTGCCAGCAGCGTAGGCGGAAGACAGGCCCAAGAGACCCAGTACTTC; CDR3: CASSVGGRQAQETQYF
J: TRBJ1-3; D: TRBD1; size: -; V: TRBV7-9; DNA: TGTGCCAGCAGCTCTAGGTTCGGGGACAGAACTGGAAACACCATATATTTT; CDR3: CASSSRFGDRTGNTIYF
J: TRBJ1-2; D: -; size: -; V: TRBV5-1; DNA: TGCGCCAGCAGCTTGACAGACAACTATGGCTACACCTTC; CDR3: CASSLTDNYGYTF
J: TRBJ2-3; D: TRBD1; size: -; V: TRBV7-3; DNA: TGTGCCAGCAGTCAGGGGGTCGGGACAGGGTCTACAGATACGCAGTATTTT; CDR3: CASSQGVGTGSTDTQYF
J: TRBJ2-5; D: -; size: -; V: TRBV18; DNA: TGTGCCAGCTCCGACAGGTGGGAAGAGACCCAGTACTTC; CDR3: CASSDRWEETQYF
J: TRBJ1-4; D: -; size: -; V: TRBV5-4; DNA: TGTGCCAGCAGCTTCTCACAGGGTGGGCCCATGGAAAAACTGTTTTTT; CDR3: CASSFSQGGPMEKLFF
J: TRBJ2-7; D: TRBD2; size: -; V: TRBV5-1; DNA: TGCGCCAGCAGCTTGGGGAATAGCGGGGGGGCCTGGGAGCAGTACTTC; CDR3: CASSLGNSGGAWEQYF
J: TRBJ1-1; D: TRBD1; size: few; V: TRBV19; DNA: TGTGCCAGTAGGCATCGACAGGGCATGAACACTGAAGCTTTCTTT; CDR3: CASRHRQGMNTEAFF
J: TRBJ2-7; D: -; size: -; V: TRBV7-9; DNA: TGTGCCAGCAGCTTTCAGGGATACGAGCAGTACTTC; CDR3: CASSFQGYEQYF
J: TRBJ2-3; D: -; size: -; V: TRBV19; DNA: TGTGCCAGTAGTATCGTCGTGACAGATACGCAGTATTTT; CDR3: CASSIVVTDTQYF
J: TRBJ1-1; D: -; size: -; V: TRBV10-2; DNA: TGCGCCAGCAGTGACCTCAGGGGAAGCACTGAAGCTTTCTTT; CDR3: CASSDLRGSTEAFF
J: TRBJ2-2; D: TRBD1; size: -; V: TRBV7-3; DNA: TGTGCCAGCAGCTCCGGACAGGGGTTAACCGGGGAGCTGTTTTTT; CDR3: CASSSGQGLTGELFF
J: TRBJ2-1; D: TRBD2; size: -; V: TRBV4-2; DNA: TGTGCCAGCAGCCAAGAGGGCGGGGGGGCTTCCTACAATGAGCAGTTCTTC; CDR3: CASSQEGGGASYNEQFF
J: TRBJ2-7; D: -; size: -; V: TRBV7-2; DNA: TGTGCCAGCAGCCTCGCCAGGGAGGCCGAGCAGTACTTC; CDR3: CASSLAREAEQYF
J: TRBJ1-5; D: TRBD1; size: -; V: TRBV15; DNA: TGTGCCACCAGCAGGGTACAAGGGGGCTATTGGCCCCAGCATTTT; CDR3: CATSRVQGGYWPQHF